Presented here are 2 T cell receptor beta chains from one specimen sequenced in a study of liver allograft versus peripheral blood T cells. Whole-study context: Transplanted-liver and recipient peripheral blood T cell receptor repertoires were compared.

One entry per CDR3 protein results from TCRdb running MiXCR on the reads. This table holds some 15,000 distinct CDR3 sequences, 22% found once. The receptors were sampled from a human patient who had a liver transplant. Some T cells may be the graft donor's.

Notes on this clonotype: A read error may explain this, as a much larger clone is one base away. The chain joins TRBV19 to TRBJ1-1, with TRBD1 as a possible D gene (5 bases). Trimming took off 2 bases at V and 5 bases at J, with 15 bases between the two ends. CDR1 LNHDA and CDR2 SQIVND come from the germline V gene (reference sequence). CDR3 size: 15 residues. CDR3 nucleotide sequence: TGTGCCAGTAGTATATGGGGCAGGGTAAGAACTGAAGCTTTCTTT. Encoded protein: CASSIWGRVRTEAFF.

The chain links TRBV14 to TRBJ1-1; the D is unclear. Trimming removed 6 bases at V and 5 bases at J, with 10 bases between. The length of the CDR3 is 12 residues. Germline V gene lookup returns CDR1 SGHDN and CDR2 FVKESK. DNA of the CDR3: TGTGCCAGCAGTAGAGGGTTTACTGAAGCTTTCTTT. The encoded protein is CASSRGFTEAFF. Full variable domain (rest looked up from reference TRBV14 and TRBJ1-1): EAGVTQFPSHSVIEKGQTVTLRCDPISGHDNLYWYRRVMGKEIKFLLHFVKESKQDESGMPNNRFLAERTGGTYSTLKVQPAELEDSGVYFCASSRGFTEAFFGQGTRLTVV.